This entry lists 26 T cell receptor beta chains sequenced from one sample in a study of blood T cell repertoires in COVID-19. TCRdb's table, derived via immunoSEQ multiplex PCR, lists solely in-frame clones and lacks some. Among about 170,000 clones listed, about 85% were seen once. What was sequenced was peripheral blood. The origin of the receptors is a human donor with acute or convalescent COVID-19. The donor label of this sample is uncertain.

The rearrangement joins TRBV5-5 to TRBJ1-2; 7 positions agree with TRBD1. The CDR3 totals 15 residues. The V gene's germline CDR1 is SGHKS and CDR2 YYEKEE (reference sequence). The V segment lost 4 bases and the J segment 10 bases; nucleotides outside the gene matches: 16. CDR3 nucleotide sequence: TGTGCCAGCAGCCTCCTGGACAGGTCGCGTTTCGACTACACCTTC. It translates to CASSLLDRSRFDYTF.

CDR3 protein: CASSLELAGGNEQFF. The CDR3 bases are TGTGCCAGCAGCTTGGAACTAGCGGGGGGCAATGAGCAGTTCTTC. The V and J genes are TRBV5-4 and TRBJ2-1, with 12 bases fitting TRBD2. Trimming cost V 0 bases and J 6 bases; bases outside gene matches: 1. This CDR3 is built from 15 residues. Germline loops: CDR1 SGHNT, CDR2 YYREEE (reference sequence).

The chain links TRBV4-1 to TRBJ1-3; the D gene is possibly TRBD1 (6 bases). CDR1 and CDR2 (germline): MGHRA, YSYEKL. The ends were cut back, 1 base at V and 2 bases at J, with 9 bases in the middle. The CDR3 is made up of 15 amino acids. CDR3 in DNA: TGCGCCAGCAGCCAAGGCGAGGGGGCTGGAAACACCATATATTTT. It codes for CASSQGEGAGNTIYF.

This chain connects TRBV5-1 to TRBJ2-5; tentative D call: TRBD1 (6 bases). There are 15 residues in the CDR3. Germline V gives CDR1 SGHRS, CDR2 YFSETQ. The V gene lost 0 bases and the J gene lost 2 bases, with 11 bases spanning the gap. CDR3 DNA sequence: TGCGCCAGCAGCTTGGCCCCAGGGGCGCAAGAGACCCAGTACTTC. Protein product: CASSLAPGAQETQYF.

The chain has TRBV24-1 and TRBJ1-5; a weak D match, TRBD1 (6 bases). The germline V and J ends were trimmed by 7 bases and 13 bases, with 13 bases remaining between them. The CDR3 runs 11 residues. Germline lookup yields CDR1 KGHDR and CDR2 SFDVKD. The CDR3 bases are TGTGCCACCAGCGACAGGCACGGTCAGCATTTT. Amino acid sequence: CATSDRHGQHF.

The chain is built from TRBV20-1 and TRBJ1-2; 7 positions match TRBD1. Germline V gives CDR1 DFQATT, CDR2 SNEGSKA (reference sequence). J lost 6 bases, V lost 6 bases, and 4 bases had no gene match. This CDR3 spans 11 amino acids. The CDR3 coding sequence is TGCAGTGCAGCTCAGGGGGATGGCTACACCTTC. Residues: CSAAQGDGYTF.

The sample holds one count of this clone. V and J are TRBV4-1 and TRBJ1-2; TRBD1 matches 8 bases. Germline V gene data show CDR1 as MGHRA and CDR2 as YSYEKL. The CDR3 runs to 17 residues. The V gene end was trimmed by 1 base and the J gene end by 1 base; junction bases not matched to a gene: 8. CDR3 in amino acids: CASSQGSAGGFNYGYTF. Here the CDR3 DNA reads TGCGCCAGCAGCCAAGGGTCGGCAGGGGGCTTTAACTATGGCTACACCTTC.

The chain carries TRBV5-4 and TRBJ2-7; maybe TRBD2 (5 bases). Germline V gives CDR1 SGHNT, CDR2 YYREEE (reference sequence). This CDR3 contains 14 residues. The V end was cut by 1 base, the J end by 5 bases, with 13 bases between. The CDR3 protein is CASSLPGSRDEQYF. CDR3 DNA sequence: TGTGCCAGCAGCTTGCCGGGGTCGAGGGACGAGCAGTACTTC.

This chain links TRBV7-2 with TRBJ2-2; tentatively, D is TRBD1 (6 bases). V dropped 3 bases and J dropped 3 bases, with 14 bases sitting between them. From germline, CDR1 is SGHTA and CDR2 FQGNSA. The CDR3 length is 16 residues. As DNA, the CDR3 is TGTGCCAGCAGCTTTCGTGGGGACACCTACACCGGGGAGCTGTTTTTT. Translation: CASSFRGDTYTGELFF.

In DNA, the CDR3 is TGTGCCAGTAGTCTCGGGCAGGGGTACAATCAGCCCCAGCATTTT. Residues: CASSLGQGYNQPQHF. The chain employs TRBV19 and TRBJ1-5, with a weak D call TRBD1 (6 bases). Looked up from germline, CDR1 is LNHDA and CDR2 is SQIVND (reference sequence). The CDR3 has 15 residues. The ends were cut back, 5 bases at V and 3 bases at J, with 14 bases in the middle.

The V and J genes are TRBV7-3 and TRBJ2-7; TRBD1 aligns across 11 bases. With 5 bases clipped from V and 2 bases from J, the junction kept 2 bases outside the gene matches. Germline V CDR1 and CDR2: SGHTA, FQGTGA. This CDR3 has 14 amino acids. The CDR3 DNA reads as TGTGCCAGCAGCCAGGGACAGGGGGCCTACGAGCAGTACTTC. The encoded protein is CASSQGQGAYEQYF. Full variable domain (rest looked up from reference TRBV7-3 and TRBJ2-7): GAGVSQTPSNKVTEKGKYVELRCDPISGHTALYWYRQSLGQGPEFLIYFQGTGAADDSGLPNDRFFAVRPEGSVSTLKIQRTERGDSAVYLCASSQGQGAYEQYFGPGTRLTVT.

This chain connects TRBV7-9 to TRBJ1-2; 8 nucleotides match TRBD1. Germline V gene sequence: CDR1 SEHNR, CDR2 FQNEAQ (reference sequence). V lost 6 bases to trimming and J lost 4 bases; unmatched junction nucleotides: 4. The CDR3 contains 13 residues. CDR3 sequence reads: CASRPTGGYGYTF. The CDR3, as DNA: TGTGCCAGCAGGCCTACAGGGGGCTATGGCTACACCTTC.

The CDR3 DNA sequence: TGTGCCAGCAGCGTAGGGGGCGGCGGCGGGGTGGGGACCTTC. Translation: CASSVGGGGGVGTF. The genes are TRBV9 and TRBJ1-2; D is possibly TRBD1 (5 bases). Per the germline V gene, CDR1 is SGDLS and CDR2 is YYNGEE. The CDR3 is 14 amino acids. Trimming left V 0 bases short and J 14 bases short, with 20 bases between.

This clone was seen more than once but under ten times. CDR3 sequence (DNA): TGTGCCAGTCGCCAGGGCTTTGGGGCCAACGTCCTGACTTTC. Encoded protein: CASRQGFGANVLTF. V usage is TRBV19 and J usage is TRBJ2-6, with a tentative D call TRBD1 (5 bases). Germline V gene data show CDR1 as LNHDA and CDR2 as SQIVND (reference sequence). The CDR3 extends over 14 amino acids. Deletions cut 8 bases from V and 3 bases from J, with 11 bases between.

This rearrangement joins TRBV2 to TRBJ1-2, with 10 nucleotides matching TRBD1. The CDR3 totals 16 residues. Trimming at V came to 8 bases and at J to 7 bases, leaving 16 bases not matched to a gene. The germline V gene encodes CDR1 SNHLY and CDR2 FYNNEI. The CDR3 DNA is TGTGCCAGCGACTTCTTCGGGACAGGGGAATTGGGTGGCTACACCTTC. Its protein is CASDFFGTGELGGYTF.

This chain links TRBV4-3 with TRBJ2-3, with 12 positions matching TRBD2. The length of the CDR3 is 16 residues. The germline gives CDR1 LGHNA, CDR2 YSLEER. V was pared by 3 bases and J by 6 bases, with 7 bases of the junction left unmatched. The CDR3 DNA reads TGCGCCAGCAGCCAGGGCCTAGCGGGGGGGCCGGATACGCAGTATTTT. Residues: CASSQGLAGGPDTQYF.

This clone appeared once. The chain has TRBV2 and TRBJ1-3, with a possible D match to TRBD1 (5 bases). The CDR3 spans 14 residues. Trimming pared 8 bases from V and 4 bases from J, leaving 15 bases between. Germline CDR1 SNHLY, CDR2 FYNNEI. For the CDR3, the DNA is TGTGCCAGCTCCGGGACTAAACCCGGAAACACCATATATTTT. This gives the protein CASSGTKPGNTIYF.

In its sample, this clone was seen once. The V gene is TRBV5-5, the J gene TRBJ2-3, with TRBD1 matching 7 bases. The CDR3 covers 13 residues. V was pared by 4 bases and J by 7 bases, with 6 bases of the junction left unmatched. Germline V gene data show CDR1 as SGHKS and CDR2 as YYEKEE (reference sequence). The CDR3 DNA follows: TGTGCCAGCAGCGGGACAGCGCTTAATACGCAGTATTTT. It encodes CASSGTALNTQYF.

The rearrangement links TRBV18 to TRBJ1-5, with 12 bases matching TRBD1. V trimming: 2 bases; J trimming: 3 bases; junction bases outside the gene matches: 11. Looked up from germline, CDR1 is KGHSH and CDR2 is LQKENI. CDR3 length equals 19 residues. The DNA of the CDR3 is TGTGCCAGCTCACCAACAGGCGGGACAGGGGGCTCGATCAATCAGCCCCAGCATTTT. It specifies CASSPTGGTGGSINQPQHF.

This clone was seen once. The chain is built from TRBV9 and TRBJ2-5; D is possibly TRBD2 (7 bases). Per the germline V gene, CDR1 is SGDLS and CDR2 is YYNGEE. Trimming removed 0 bases from V and 4 bases from J, with 19 bases in between. The CDR3 sequence is 17 residues long. CDR3: CASSVAVRGKGGETQYF. The CDR3 DNA is TGTGCCAGCAGCGTAGCGGTGCGGGGGAAAGGGGGAGAGACCCAGTACTTC.

This clone has only one observation. The J gene is TRBJ1-5, the V gene TRBV7-8; 10 bases are shared with TRBD1. Germline lookup yields CDR1 SGHVS and CDR2 FQNEAQ. With 5 bases clipped from V and 5 bases from J, the junction kept 6 bases outside the gene matches. This CDR3 has 15 residues. The CDR3 DNA is TGTGCCAGCAGCCGACAGGGGGCAGGATATCAGCCCCAGCATTTT. Translation: CASSRQGAGYQPQHF.

The CDR3 sequence: CASSLGERAATGELFF. The CDR3 DNA is TGTGCCAGCAGCTTAGGGGAGAGGGCGGCCACCGGGGAGCTGTTTTTT. The chain carries TRBV13 and TRBJ2-2; D perhaps matches TRBD2 (5 bases). Trimming took off 0 bases at V and 4 bases at J, with 12 bases between the two ends. This CDR3 contains 16 residues. Germline assignment: CDR1 PRHDT and CDR2 FYEKMQ (reference sequence).

The gene calls are TRBV20-1 and TRBJ2-6, with 9 bases identical to TRBD1. Germline V gene sequence: CDR1 DFQATT, CDR2 SNEGSKA (reference sequence). This CDR3 region has 16 residues. The V gene end was trimmed by 3 bases and the J gene end by 4 bases; junction bases not matched to a gene: 7. CDR3 bases: TGCAGTGCTAGTGGGACAGGGTGGTCCGGGGCCAACGTCCTGACTTTC. This gives the protein CSASGTGWSGANVLTF.

This sequence joins TRBV4-3 and TRBJ2-7, with TRBD1 identical over 8 bases. CDR3 length equals 14 residues. Trimming at V came to 4 bases and at J to 1 base, leaving 3 bases not matched to a gene. Germline V gives CDR1 LGHNA, CDR2 YSLEER. This CDR3 is CASSRDRRSYEQYF. CDR3 sequence (DNA): TGCGCCAGCAGCCGGGACAGGAGATCCTACGAGCAGTACTTC.

This clone has at least ten counts. The gene calls are TRBV6-5 and TRBJ1-1; weak D call: TRBD1 (6 bases). Germline V gene data show CDR1 as MNHEY and CDR2 as SVGAGI. With 0 bases removed from V and 8 bases from J, the gap between germline ends came to 16 bases. CDR3 length equals 15 residues. The CDR3 DNA follows: TGTGCCAGCAGTTACTCGTTGACAGGCCCTCCCGAAGCTTTCTTT. Amino acid sequence: CASSYSLTGPPEAFF.

The CDR3 nucleotides read TGTGCCAGCAGTGATCGGCCAGGGGAATGGAGGGAGCAGTACTTC. Its protein product is CASSDRPGEWREQYF. The chain has TRBV2 and TRBJ2-7; weak D call: TRBD1 (6 bases). CDR1 is SNHLY and CDR2 is FYNNEI in the germline V gene. Trimming removed 3 bases at V and 7 bases at J, with 19 bases between. The CDR3 runs 15 residues. The variable domain in full, completed from reference TRBV2 and TRBJ2-7, reads EPEVTQTPSHQVTQMGQEVILRCVPISNHLYFYWYRQILGQKVEFLVSFYNNEISEKSEIFDDQFSVERPDGSNFTLKIRSTKLEDSAMYFCASSDRPGEWREQYFGPGTRLTVT.